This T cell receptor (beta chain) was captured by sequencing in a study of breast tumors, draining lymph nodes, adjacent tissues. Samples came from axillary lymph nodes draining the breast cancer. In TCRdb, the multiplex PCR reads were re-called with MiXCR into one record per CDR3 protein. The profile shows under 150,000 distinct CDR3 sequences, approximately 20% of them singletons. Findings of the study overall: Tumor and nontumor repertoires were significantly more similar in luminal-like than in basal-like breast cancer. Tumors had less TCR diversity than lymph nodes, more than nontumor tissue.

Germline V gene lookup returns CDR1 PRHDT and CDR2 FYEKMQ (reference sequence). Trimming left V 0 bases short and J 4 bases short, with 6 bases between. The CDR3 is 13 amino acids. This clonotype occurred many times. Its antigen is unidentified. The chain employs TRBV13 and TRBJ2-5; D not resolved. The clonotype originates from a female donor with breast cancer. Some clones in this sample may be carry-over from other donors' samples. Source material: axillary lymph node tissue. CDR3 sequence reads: CASSLGVRETQYF. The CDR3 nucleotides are TGTGCCAGCAGCTTAGGGGTTCGAGAGACCCAGTACTTC.